The T cell receptor beta chain described here comes from a study of blood T cell repertoires in COVID-19. Study-wide context: Sample material is recorded as cDNA or gDNA derived from T cells, B-cell-depleted T cells, or PBMCs.

This clone was detected a few times. TCRdb's table, derived via immunoSEQ multiplex PCR, lists solely in-frame clones and lacks some. The table records 200,000 to 250,000 clones, 84% of them present only once. CDR3 length: 14 residues. V trimming: 4 bases; J trimming: 8 bases; junction bases outside the gene matches: 10. CDR1 and CDR2 (germline): SGHRS, YFSETQ. Sample: PBMCs or T cells enriched from blood (not recorded which). The source of this sequence is a man aged 60-69 years who had recovered from COVID-19. The chain recombines TRBV5-1 with TRBJ1-1; TRBD1 agrees at 8 bases. CDR3 bases: TGCGCCAGCAGCGCCCAGGGGGCTCCCCTCGAAGCTTTCTTT. It encodes CASSAQGAPLEAFF.